The clone carrying this T cell receptor beta chain was seen a handful of times. Its specificity is not known. V lost 0 bases and J lost 10, with 7 bases in between. This CDR3 contains 11 residues. Germline V gene data show CDR1 as DFQATT and CDR2 as SNEGSKA (reference sequence). The data were taken from a study of CD8 T cells in ankylosing spondylitis. Study-level results: Some of the motif variants had earlier been found in reactive arthritis patients' fluid and blood. Seemingly characteristic of ankylosing spondylitis blood was a TCR beta motif consisting of fewer than 10 highly homologous variants. Those disease-linked clones were CD8+; they were also relatively rare in peripheral blood.

Via MiXCR, TCRdb re-called the 5' RACE reads, giving one row per CDR3 protein. The table shows approximately 220,000 distinct CDR3 sequences, with about 16% occurring only once. The origin of this receptor is a male donor with ankylosing spondylitis. The sequencing sample was made of blood, either unsorted or a sorted T cell fraction (not recorded which). The chain joins TRBV20-1 to TRBJ2-1, with D hard to call. CDR3 loop: CSARDGVEQFF. CDR3 sequence (DNA): TGCAGTGCTAGAGATGGGGTCGAGCAGTTCTTC.